This T cell receptor beta chain stems from a study of T-cell reconstitution after alpha-beta-depleted transplantation in children. Study-level results: At one year after transplant, newly produced T cells mostly accounted for T-cell counts and diversity.

This clonotype showed up many times. The target antigen is unknown. Preparation of the TCRbeta library involved a method that used unique molecular identifiers. TCRdb re-derived calls from the PCR reads in MiXCR, one entry per CDR3 protein. The sample carries under 35,000 distinct CDR3 sequences, roughly a sixth recorded once. The CDR3 length is 15 residues. J lost 3 bases, V lost 8 bases, and 9 bases had no gene match. The TCR sequence derives from a male patient aged 2-15 years who had a stem cell transplant for acute lymphoblastic leukemia, so the T cells may come from the graft donor. The sequencing here drew on PBMCs, mostly from graft donor cells, taken 60 days after TCRalphabeta/CD19-depleted stem cell transplant. This sequence joins TRBV12-3 or TRBV12-4 and TRBJ2-5, with 10 bases identical to TRBD2. The CDR3 nucleotides read TGTGCCAGCGGGTGGCGGAGCGGGGGGGAAGAGACCCAGTACTTC. Its translation: CASGWRSGGEETQYF.